The 26 T cell receptor beta chains presented below share a single source sample, sequenced in a study of blood T cells in healthy people across ages (dated by TCRdb to 2015 to 2017). Receptor libraries were prepared by 5' RACE. Sequencing took place on an Illumina HiSeq 2500. A second about 6 to 11 cycle PCR used a sample-barcoded 5' primer and a J-beta primer mix. The public reads were reprocessed in TCRdb via fastp at Q25 and MiXCR, keeping in-frame beta chains. Entries that share a CDR3 protein sequence are merged under the most common genes and DNA. Across this sample there are approximately 800,000 distinct CDR3 sequences, with more than 20% seen only once. Roughly 3.8% of the sample belongs to the ten largest clones. This same sample was also part of a study on T cells of mothers and their children.

The sequenced sample was blood. The receptors were gathered from a boy between 10 and 17 years old in good health.

This clonotype turned up a few times. CDR3 region: CATGQGETQYF. The CDR3 DNA sequence: TGTGCCACCGGACAGGGCGAGACCCAGTACTTC. The chain links TRBV10-3 to TRBJ2-5; the match to TRBD1 covers 8 bases. The CDR3 spans 11 residues. Trimming cost V 10 bases and J 5 bases; bases outside gene matches: 3. Germline V CDR1 and CDR2: ENHRY, SYGVKD.

This chain links TRBV3-1 with TRBJ1-4; no clear D. The CDR3 sequence is 15 residues long. V lost 2 bases and J lost 7, with 14 bases in between. The germline V gene encodes CDR1 LGHDT and CDR2 YNNKEL (reference sequence). The CDR3 region is CASSQPRSWGEKLFF. As DNA, the CDR3 is TGTGCCAGCAGCCAACCCCGGTCTTGGGGTGAAAAACTGTTTTTT.

The V call is TRBV4-3, the J call TRBJ2-1; D gene uncertain. Trimming removed 4 bases at V and 7 bases at J, with 14 bases between. CDR1 is LGHNA, CDR2 YSLEER, per germline. The CDR3 contains 14 residues. The CDR3 DNA reads as TGCGCCAGCAGCCCATTAGTTGGCTCAAATGAGCAGTTCTTC. Protein product: CASSPLVGSNEQFF.

As to this clonotype: The junction departs from germline at one end; a sequencing error may be responsible. The chain uses TRBV25-1 and TRBJ2-7; D ambiguous. Germline lookup yields CDR1 MGHDK and CDR2 SYGVNS. The CDR3 is made up of 14 amino acids. The CDR3 sequence is CASSTKTRPYKQYF. CDR3 nucleotide sequence: TGTGCCAGCAGTACGAAGACCCGGCCCTACAAGCAGTACTTC.

This clonotype was counted many times. V gene TRBV20-1 combines with J gene TRBJ2-7, with 9 bases aligning to TRBD1. Germline V gives CDR1 DFQATT, CDR2 SNEGSKA (reference sequence). CDR3 length: 14 residues. The junction had 7 bases not matched to a gene; V was cut back by 5 bases and J by 2 bases. The CDR3 nucleotides are TGCAGTGCTGAGAGTCGACAGGGGGCCTACGAGCAGTACTTC. Its translation is CSAESRQGAYEQYF.

This clonotype was seen a few times. The chain employs TRBV29-1 and TRBJ2-5; either TRBD1 or TRBD2 may fit D (5 bases each). Germline CDR1 SQVTM, CDR2 ANQGSEA. CDR3 length equals 13 residues. Trimming shortened V by 8 bases and J by 4 bases, and 17 bases separated the two germline ends. The CDR3 loop reads CSSQGRGRETQYF. For the CDR3, the DNA is TGCAGCTCCCAGGGCCGGGGCAGAGAGACCCAGTACTTC.

This clonotype showed up just a few times. This chain's CDR3 is CASSPLAGGTYNEQFF. For the CDR3, the DNA is TGTGCCAGCAGCCCCCTAGCGGGGGGGACCTACAATGAGCAGTTCTTC. The rearrangement joins TRBV7-2 to TRBJ2-5; the match to TRBD2 covers 12 bases. The assigned J gene may be wrong: the sequence end matches TRBJ2-1 better. This CDR3 has 16 amino acids. Germline lookup yields CDR1 SGHTA and CDR2 FQGNSA.

The CDR3 sequence is CSASSRTGELFF. The CDR3 coding sequence is TGCAGTGCTAGCAGTCGCACCGGGGAGCTGTTTTTT. The V call is TRBV20-1, the J call TRBJ2-2; no reliable D call. Germline-derived CDR1 and CDR2 are DFQATT and SNEGSKA (reference sequence). Deletions cut 3 bases from V and 4 bases from J, with 6 bases between. The CDR3 sequence is 12 residues long.

V and J are TRBV6-5 and TRBJ1-2, with TRBD1 matching over 7 bases. J lost 4 bases, V lost 5 bases, and 10 bases had no gene match. This CDR3 comprises 15 residues. The germline CDR1 and CDR2 sequences are MNHEY and SVGAGI. CDR3 DNA: TGTGCCAGCAGTAGGGGGGACAGATCTTCCTATGGCTACACCTTC. This encodes CASSRGDRSSYGYTF.

This sequence joins TRBV20-1 and TRBJ2-3; 12 nucleotides align to TRBD2. This CDR3 comprises 18 residues. From germline, CDR1 is DFQATT and CDR2 SNEGSKA (reference sequence). The J segment lost 4 bases and the V segment lost 0 bases, leaving 11 bases of the junction unmatched. The CDR3 sequence is CSAREGLAGGRWADTQYF. For the CDR3, the DNA is TGCAGTGCTAGAGAAGGTCTAGCGGGGGGGCGATGGGCAGATACGCAGTATTTT.

The chain is built from TRBV7-2 and TRBJ2-1; D not certain. Germline CDR1 SGHTA, CDR2 FQGNSA. The CDR3 is 13 residues long. Trimming left V 6 bases short and J 8 bases short, with 14 bases between. The CDR3, as DNA: TGTGCCAGCAGGTTTCCCCCTAGGGATGAGCAGTTCTTC. Protein product: CASRFPPRDEQFF. The full variable domain, completed using reference TRBV7-2 and TRBJ2-1, is GAGVSQSPSNKVTEKGKDVELRCDPISGHTALYWYRQSLGQGLEFLIYFQGNSAPDKSGLPSDRFSAERTGGSVSTLTIQRTQQEDSAVYLCASRFPPRDEQFFGPGTRLTVL.

The genes are TRBV27 and TRBJ2-7, with 8 bases matching TRBD2. CDR3 size: 12 residues. The V gene's germline CDR1 is MNHEY and CDR2 SMNVEV (reference sequence). The ends lost 6 bases at V and 6 bases at J; junction bases unmatched: 4. The CDR3 region is CASRTSGGEQYF. CDR3 sequence (DNA): TGTGCCAGCAGAACTAGCGGCGGCGAGCAGTACTTC.

This clonotype was observed once. The chain combines TRBV20-1 with TRBJ2-2, with 8 bases that match TRBD2. This CDR3 has 18 residues. V lost 6 bases to trimming and J lost 3 bases; unmatched junction nucleotides: 18. Germline assignment: CDR1 DFQATT and CDR2 SNEGSKA (reference sequence). For the CDR3, the DNA is TGCAGTGCCCCTATGAATCAAGCGGGAGCTATAGACACCGGGGAGCTGTTTTTT. Translated: CSAPMNQAGAIDTGELFF.

This clonotype has only a few counts. The chain has TRBV12-3 or TRBV12-4 and TRBJ2-7; no reliable D call. The CDR3 is 15 residues long. Deletions cut 3 bases from V and 0 bases from J, with 12 bases between. This CDR3 reads CASSFCSKSSYEQYF. CDR3 sequence (DNA): TGTGCCAGCAGTTTTTGTAGTAAGAGCTCCTACGAGCAGTACTTC.

This clonotype has a handful of counts. The genes are TRBV7-9 and TRBJ2-4; D perhaps matches TRBD2 (5 bases). The germline CDR1 and CDR2 sequences are SEHNR and FQNEAQ (reference sequence). The CDR3 sequence is 19 residues long. V was clipped by 3 bases and J by 0 bases, with 21 bases between them. The CDR3 protein is CASSLVRAGETLAKNIQYF. The CDR3 coding sequence is TGTGCCAGCAGCTTGGTCCGAGCCGGGGAAACACTAGCCAAAAACATTCAGTACTTC.

The gene calls are TRBV14 and TRBJ2-3; D remains ambiguous. Trimming stripped 4 bases from V and 7 bases from J, with 24 bases between. CDR1 SGHDN and CDR2 FVKESK come from the germline V gene. This CDR3 spans 17 amino acids. Written as DNA, the CDR3 is TGTGCCAGCAGCCCCCGTTTCCGCATTCAATTGGGTAATACGCAGTATTTT. Residues: CASSPRFRIQLGNTQYF.

This clonotype was counted only a few times. V and J are TRBV20-1 and TRBJ1-2; tentatively, D is TRBD1 (5 bases). CDR1 is DFQATT and CDR2 is SNEGSKA in the germline V gene (reference sequence). V was shortened by 5 bases and J by 1 base, with 17 bases between the two germline ends. The length of the CDR3 is 15 residues. CDR3 in DNA: TGCAGTGCTGCCCGGGGCCAAGGGATTAACTATGGCTACACCTTC. Translating gives CSAARGQGINYGYTF.

This clonotype was seen ten or more times. This chain connects TRBV7-9 to TRBJ2-3, with 11 nucleotides matching TRBD2. This CDR3 is 15 amino acids long. The J segment lost 4 bases and the V segment lost 1 base, leaving 1 base of the junction unmatched. Looked up from germline, CDR1 is SEHNR and CDR2 is FQNEAQ (reference sequence). The CDR3 nucleotides are TGTGCCAGCAGCTTAGTAGCGGGGGGGCCAGATACGCAGTATTTT. It is translated as CASSLVAGGPDTQYF.

The chain employs TRBV6-6 and TRBJ1-4, with TRBD1 matching 8 bases. Per germline, CDR1 MNHNY and CDR2 SVGAGI (reference sequence). The CDR3 runs to 15 residues. Trimming at V came to 4 bases and at J to 8 bases, leaving 9 bases not matched to a gene. The CDR3 loop reads CASSSLTGVEEKLFF. Written as DNA, the CDR3 is TGTGCCAGCAGTTCCCTGACAGGGGTTGAGGAAAAACTGTTTTTT.

This clonotype was seen more than once but under ten times. V usage is TRBV28 and J usage is TRBJ2-2; TRBD1 or TRBD2 may be the D gene (5 bases each). The CDR3 contains 16 residues. The V gene's germline CDR1 is MDHEN and CDR2 SYDVKM. V lost 6 bases and J lost 7, with 21 bases in between. The CDR3 DNA reads TGTGCCAGCAGCCCCCCGGGGCAGGCGATAGGCGGGGAGCTGTTTTTT. Translated, it gives CASSPPGQAIGGELFF. Complete variable domain (other parts from reference TRBV28 and TRBJ2-2): DVKVTQSSRYLVKRTGEKVFLECVQDMDHENMFWYRQDPGLGLRLIYFSYDVKMKEKGDIPEGYSVSREKKERFSLILESASTNQTSMYLCASSPPGQAIGGELFFGEGSRLTVL.

This clonotype occurred a few times. The gene calls are TRBV28 and TRBJ2-5; 8 nucleotides match TRBD2. CDR3 length: 13 residues. Trimming took 8 bases from V and 4 from J; bases not matched to a gene: 6. Germline V CDR1 and CDR2: MDHEN, SYDVKM. For the CDR3, the DNA is TGTGCCAGCTTCGCGGGAGGCGGAGAGACCCAGTACTTC. It translates to CASFAGGGETQYF.

There are a few counts of this clonotype. The chain links TRBV7-2 to TRBJ2-7; a possible D gene is TRBD1 (5 bases). From germline, CDR1 is SGHTA and CDR2 FQGNSA. CDR3 size: 13 residues. The V gene lost 9 bases and the J gene lost 2 bases, with 14 bases spanning the gap. CDR3 residues: CASLSKGTYEQYF. The DNA for the CDR3 is TGTGCCAGTCTTTCGAAGGGGACCTACGAGCAGTACTTC.

This clonotype was picked up a small number of times. The chain joins TRBV12-3 or TRBV12-4 to TRBJ2-5; unclear D gene. This CDR3 contains 14 residues. Deletions cut 0 bases from V and 2 bases from J, with 7 bases between. CDR3 residues: CASSLARSQETQYF. The DNA of the CDR3 is TGTGCCAGCAGTTTAGCGCGTAGTCAAGAGACCCAGTACTTC.

V gene TRBV6-2 or TRBV6-3 combines with J gene TRBJ2-7; 8 positions match TRBD2. After removal of 6 bases from V and 5 bases from J, the junction contained 18 bases not matched to a gene. From germline, CDR1 is MNHEY and CDR2 SVGEGT. The CDR3 loop spans 17 amino acids. The CDR3 reads CASRRYGVAGMKDEQYF. The CDR3 DNA reads as TGTGCCAGCAGACGTTACGGGGTAGCGGGGATGAAAGACGAGCAGTACTTC.

V is TRBV29-1 and J is TRBJ1-2; possible D gene TRBD1, 5 bases. The CDR3 loop spans 13 amino acids. Per germline, CDR1 SQVTM and CDR2 ANQGSEA. Trimming shortened V by 3 bases and J by 3 bases, and 11 bases separated the two germline ends. CDR3 amino acids: CSVEETEDYGYTF. Written as DNA, the CDR3 is TGCAGCGTTGAGGAGACAGAAGACTATGGCTACACCTTC.

This clonotype was observed many times. The gene calls are TRBV11-1 and TRBJ2-5, with TRBD1 matching 11 bases. CDR1 and CDR2 from the germline V gene are SGHAT and FQDESV (reference sequence). Unmatched junction bases numbered 7, after V lost 5 bases and J lost 5 bases. The CDR3 covers 15 residues. The CDR3 region has the DNA TGTGCCAGCAGCCGAGGGACAGGGGGTAGCGAGACCCAGTACTTC. Translation: CASSRGTGGSETQYF.